This T cell receptor beta chain emerged from a study of siplizumab effects on memory and regulatory T cells. General study findings and limits: Proliferating Tregs from siplizumab cultures lacked functional confirmation of suppression.

Cells of the mixed lymphocyte reaction were cocultured at 37 degrees C for about 6 days. Germline CDR1 is MNHEY and CDR2 is SMNVEV (reference sequence). This CDR3 is built from 13 residues. Trimming took 6 bases from V and 2 from J, leaving 11 bases between them. Turning to this clone: The target antigen is unknown.

TCR templates numbering 90,000 to 100,000 were assayed per sample. The repertoire was sequenced with immunoSEQ multiplex PCR; TCRdb's copy has only in-frame clones and lacks some. The sample carries approximately 14,000 clones, about 43% recorded once. Sequencing input: CFSE-low (dividing) CD4+ T cells sorted from an allogeneic mixed lymphocyte reaction. V is TRBV27 and J is TRBJ2-7; TRBD1 might be the D (6 bases). The sequence came from a human donor in good health; the cells came from an allogeneic mixed lymphocyte reaction. Some clones in this sample may be carry-over from other donors' samples. The CDR3 coding sequence is TGTGCCAGCAGCAGGGGAATCACCTACGAGCAGTACTTC. Encoded protein: CASSRGITYEQYF.